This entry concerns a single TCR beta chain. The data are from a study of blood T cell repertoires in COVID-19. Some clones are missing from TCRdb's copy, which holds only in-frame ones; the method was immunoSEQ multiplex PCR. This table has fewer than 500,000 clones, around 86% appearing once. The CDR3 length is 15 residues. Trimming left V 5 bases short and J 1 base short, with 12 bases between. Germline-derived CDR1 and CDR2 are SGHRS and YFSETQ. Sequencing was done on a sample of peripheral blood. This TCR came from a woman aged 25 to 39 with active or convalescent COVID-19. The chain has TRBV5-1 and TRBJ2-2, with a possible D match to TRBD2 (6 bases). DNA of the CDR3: TGCGCCAGCAGGCTTAGCGGAGGGAACACCGGGGAGCTGTTTTTT. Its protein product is CASRLSGGNTGELFF.